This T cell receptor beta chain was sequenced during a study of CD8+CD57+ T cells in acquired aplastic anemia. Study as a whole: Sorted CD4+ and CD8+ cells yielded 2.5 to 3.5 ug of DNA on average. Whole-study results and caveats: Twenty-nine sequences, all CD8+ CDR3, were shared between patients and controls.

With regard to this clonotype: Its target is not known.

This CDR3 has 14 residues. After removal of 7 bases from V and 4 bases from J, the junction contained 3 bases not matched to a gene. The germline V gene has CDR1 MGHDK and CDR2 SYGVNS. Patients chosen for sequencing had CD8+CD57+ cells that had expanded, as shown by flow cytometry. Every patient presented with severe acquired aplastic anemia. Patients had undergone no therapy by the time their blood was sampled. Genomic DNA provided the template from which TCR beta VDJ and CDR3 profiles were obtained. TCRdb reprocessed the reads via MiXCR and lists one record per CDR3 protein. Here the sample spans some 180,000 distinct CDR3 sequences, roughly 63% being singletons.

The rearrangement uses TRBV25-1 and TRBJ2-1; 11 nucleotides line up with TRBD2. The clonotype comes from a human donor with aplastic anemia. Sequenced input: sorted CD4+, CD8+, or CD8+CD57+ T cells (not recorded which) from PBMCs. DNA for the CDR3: TGTGCCAGCATGGCTAGCGGGGGGTACAATGAGCAGTTCTTC. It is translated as CASMASGGYNEQFF. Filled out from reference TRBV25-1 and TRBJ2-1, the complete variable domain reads EADIYQTPRYLVIGTGKKITLECSQTMGHDKMYWYQQDPGMELHLIHYSYGVNSTEKGDLSSESTVSRIRTEHFPLTLESARPSHTSQYLCASMASGGYNEQFFGPGTRLTVL.